This T cell receptor beta chain originates from a study of cytomegalovirus exposure and HLA in healthy donors. Turning to the study itself: When 398 donors were genotyped, roughly 78% of them were found to fall in the Caucasian-associated ancestry cluster.

This clone was picked up a small number of times. The antigen is unknown. At one boundary the junction diverges from the germline segment, which might be a read error. Findings of the study overall: Reports described diagnosis of cytomegalovirus status by the classifier as highly specific and sensitive. Reportedly, HLA-A and HLA-B alleles of most subjects were accurately predicted from TCR beta. Researchers catalogued approximately 170 TCR beta chains as cytomegalovirus-associated.

PCR involved 60 Vbeta and 13 Jbeta primers. Measured with immunoSEQ multiplex PCR; TCRdb has only the in-frame clones, and not every one. The sample has around 140,000 clones, about three quarters seen once. The sequence derives from a man aged 45-60 years in good health and CMV-seropositive. Sequencing input: PBMCs.

CDR3 sequence (DNA): TGTTCCAGCAGCGGACTAGCGGGGGGCGCAGATACGCAGTATTTT. It is translated as CSSSGLAGGADTQYF. The rearrangement uses TRBV7-9 and TRBJ2-3, with 14 bases fitting TRBD2. In germline, CDR1 is SEHNR, CDR2 FQNEAQ (reference sequence). This CDR3 contains 15 residues.